These 10 T cell receptor beta chains share one sample of origin, sequenced in a study of Ad26.COV2.S vaccination and SARS-CoV-2 variants. Here immunoSEQ multiplex PCR was the method, and the copy in TCRdb shows in-frame clones only, minus some. The table includes a few hundred thousand clones, 70% to 90% detected once. Treatment here: 19 received Ad26.COV2.S at low or high dose, single or two shots; 5 received placebo; per-sample allocation not given. The study sampled participants on day 63 after the first vaccine or placebo injection. Sequenced material: peripheral blood, taken in a trial of Ad26.COV2.S vaccine versus placebo. The receptor source for this set is a person aged 18-65 years who received the Ad26.COV2.S COVID-19 vaccine or a placebo.

The chain has TRBV7-9 and TRBJ2-3; D uncertain. CDR3 length: 15 amino acids. Trimming removed 4 bases from V and 6 bases from J, with 17 bases in between. Germline lookup yields CDR1 SEHNR and CDR2 FQNEAQ (reference sequence). CDR3 residues: CASSSLIRKQDTQYF. Written as DNA, the CDR3 is TGTGCCAGCAGCTCCCTTATTAGGAAGCAGGATACGCAGTATTTT.

The chain recombines TRBV19 with TRBJ1-5, with 7 positions matching TRBD1. The V and J ends lost 3 bases and 7 bases, in that order; junction bases with no gene match: 24. The CDR3 contains 20 residues. The germline gives CDR1 LNHDA, CDR2 SQIVND (reference sequence). This chain's CDR3 is CASSMRKAVYRTGTRQPQHF. CDR3 DNA: TGTGCCAGTAGTATGAGAAAGGCTGTATATCGGACAGGAACAAGGCAGCCCCAGCATTTT.

The V and J genes are TRBV7-6 and TRBJ2-1, with D perhaps matching TRBD1 or TRBD2 (5 bases each). V gave up 5 bases and J gave up 4 bases, with 21 bases separating them. The CDR3 covers 17 residues. From germline, CDR1 is SGHVS and CDR2 FNYEAQ. The CDR3 spells CASSPEPPGPSYNEQFF. The CDR3 DNA is TGTGCCAGCAGCCCCGAACCCCCGGGACCGTCGTACAATGAGCAGTTCTTC.

The chain is built from TRBV6-1 and TRBJ1-5; D gene unclear. V lost 0 bases and J 2 bases, leaving 11 bases between the germline ends. The CDR3 consists of 16 residues. Germline CDR1 and CDR2: MNHNS and SASEGT. The CDR3 here is CASSEAALKGNQPQHF. CDR3 bases: TGTGCCAGCAGTGAAGCAGCTCTCAAGGGCAATCAGCCCCAGCATTTT.

The chain employs TRBV9 and TRBJ2-1, with a possible D match to TRBD2 (7 bases). This CDR3 contains 15 residues. Germline CDR1 SGDLS, CDR2 YYNGEE. V lost 5 bases to trimming and J lost 1 base, with 13 bases between them. CDR3 residues: CASSEGGRSYNEQFF. CDR3 sequence (DNA): TGTGCCAGCAGTGAGGGGGGGAGATCCTACAATGAGCAGTTCTTC.

The chain employs TRBV28 and TRBJ1-2, with a tentative D call TRBD1 (5 bases). Germline-derived CDR1 and CDR2 are MDHEN and SYDVKM. This CDR3 is 14 amino acids long. Trimming pared 2 bases from V and 5 bases from J, leaving 12 bases between. The CDR3 nucleotides are TGTGCCAGCAGTTTACAATACGGACAATATGGCTACACCTTC. Translated: CASSLQYGQYGYTF.

CDR3 DNA sequence: TGTGCCAGTACCCCCGGGGGAAGCGGGGGAATTGGAGAGACCCAGTACTTC. This encodes CASTPGGSGGIGETQYF. This chain uses TRBV19 with TRBJ2-5, with 8 bases lining up with TRBD2. V shed 7 bases, J shed 4 bases, and the junction held 17 bases outside the gene matches. Germline CDR1 LNHDA, CDR2 SQIVND (reference sequence). The CDR3 consists of 17 residues.

The chain carries TRBV7-9 and TRBJ2-5; D gene unclear. CDR3 size: 9 residues. The V gene lost 11 bases and the J gene lost 5 bases, with 6 bases spanning the gap. Germline assignment: CDR1 SEHNR and CDR2 FQNEAQ (reference sequence). The CDR3 DNA follows: TGTGCCGGAGAGGAGACCCAGTACTTC. Translated, it gives CAGEETQYF.

The gene calls are TRBV30 and TRBJ1-6; a possible D gene is TRBD1 (6 bases). The CDR3 has 19 residues. Trimming took off 3 bases at V and 0 bases at J, with 21 bases between the two ends. Germline CDR1 is GTSNPN and CDR2 is SVGIG (reference sequence). The CDR3: CAWSPLHPGVGSYNSPLHF. DNA of the CDR3: TGTGCCTGGAGCCCGCTCCATCCAGGGGTCGGCTCCTATAATTCACCCCTCCACTTT.

This clone was seen a handful of times. V and J are TRBV9 and TRBJ2-3, with 16 bases fitting TRBD2. The CDR3 runs 16 residues. J gave up 14 bases and V 6 bases, and 15 bases lay outside the gene matches. The germline CDR1 and CDR2 sequences are SGDLS and YYNGEE. The CDR3 DNA is TGTGCCAGCACTCCGGGACTAGCGGGGGGGAACGTTTGGCGGTATTTT. Its translation is CASTPGLAGGNVWRYF.